Each of the 29 T cell receptor beta chains below was sequenced from the same sample in a study of regulatory T cells in long-lasting Graves disease. Construction of TCR beta libraries relied on iRepertoire HTBI primers and on Arm-PCR targeting CDR3 regions. TCRdb re-derived calls from the multiplex PCR reads in MiXCR, one entry per CDR3 protein. The sample has 450,000 or so distinct CDR3 sequences, less than 25% seen once. Sample time point: persistent/refractory GD, antithyroid drugs over 5 years with positive TRAb. With RNA extracted from PBMCs as input, the TCR library was made. The sequences come from peripheral blood mononuclear cells (PBMCs), collected when the disease was refractory, from a patient treated with antithyroid drugs. These receptors all come from a female donor with Graves disease.

The rearrangement links TRBV6-2 or TRBV6-3 to TRBJ1-1; D uncertain. Trimming took off 0 bases at V and 6 bases at J, with 8 bases between the two ends. CDR1 and CDR2 (germline): MNHEY, SVGEGT. CDR3 length: 13 amino acids. CDR3 bases: TGTGCCAGCAGTTACTCTTCGGGGTCTGAAGCTTTCTTT. It yields the protein CASSYSSGSEAFF.

In this sample, this clonotype turned up a few times. The rearrangement uses TRBV12-3 or TRBV12-4 and TRBJ1-2, with D possibly matching TRBD1 (6 bases). Between the trimmed V and J ends, which lost 6 bases and 8 bases, there was a span of 16 bases. The CDR3 loop spans 13 amino acids. DNA for the CDR3: TGTGCCAGCAGCCCTACAGGGCTTTTCGGCTACACCTTC. It yields the protein CASSPTGLFGYTF.

This clonotype was seen a few times. The chain is built from TRBV28 and TRBJ2-1, with 7 bases fitting TRBD1. The CDR3 consists of 13 residues. Per germline, CDR1 MDHEN and CDR2 SYDVKM. Trimming cost V 2 bases and J 8 bases; bases outside gene matches: 3. CDR3 in amino acids: CASSLVGTDEQFF. For the CDR3, the DNA is TGTGCCAGCAGTTTAGTAGGGACAGATGAGCAGTTCTTC. The variable domain in full, with the rest retrieved from reference TRBV28 and TRBJ2-1, is DVKVTQSSRYLVKRTGEKVFLECVQDMDHENMFWYRQDPGLGLRLIYFSYDVKMKEKGDIPEGYSVSREKKERFSLILESASTNQTSMYLCASSLVGTDEQFFGPGTRLTVL.

In its sample, this clonotype was seen many times. The chain carries TRBV20-1 and TRBJ1-2, with a possible D match to TRBD1 (5 bases). This CDR3 has 14 amino acids. Trimming stripped 2 bases from V and 0 bases from J, with 10 bases between. Germline CDR1 and CDR2: DFQATT and SNEGSKA (reference sequence). DNA of the CDR3: TGCAGTGCTAGAAGGGCAGGGTCTAACTATGGCTACACCTTC. Amino acid sequence: CSARRAGSNYGYTF.

This clonotype came up a few times. V gene TRBV5-5 combines with J gene TRBJ2-5; D is possibly TRBD1 (6 bases). Germline V lookup: CDR1 SGHKS, CDR2 YYEKEE (reference sequence). Trimming left V 6 bases short and J 4 bases short, with 19 bases between. The CDR3 consists of 15 residues. The CDR3 DNA reads TGTGCCAGCACCAAAGGGGGTAGCGAGGGAGAGACCCAGTACTTC. Translation: CASTKGGSEGETQYF.

This clonotype was counted at least ten times. The chain couples TRBV12-3 or TRBV12-4 to TRBJ2-7; D may be TRBD2 (6 bases). Trimming removed 6 bases from V and 1 base from J, with 10 bases in between. The CDR3 totals 13 residues. CDR3 region: CASRYRESYEQYF. CDR3 sequence (DNA): TGTGCCAGCAGGTACCGGGAGTCCTACGAGCAGTACTTC.

Ten or more counts support this clonotype. This chain joins TRBV28 and TRBJ1-2; D may be TRBD1 (6 bases). V was trimmed by 10 bases and J by 3 bases, leaving 15 bases between them. There are 13 residues in the CDR3. Germline CDR1 is MDHEN and CDR2 is SYDVKM. CDR3 bases: TGTGCCATCCCGGACAGAGAAGACTATGGCTACACCTTC. It yields the protein CAIPDREDYGYTF.

The V and J genes are TRBV7-9 and TRBJ1-1; D remains unclear. CDR1 is SEHNR and CDR2 is FQNEAQ in the germline V gene (reference sequence). CDR3 length equals 10 residues. V was clipped by 1 base and J by 7 bases, with 1 base between them. CDR3 in amino acids: CASSLDEAFF. As DNA, the CDR3 is TGTGCCAGCAGCTTAGATGAAGCTTTCTTT.

This clonotype was detected many times. The chain combines TRBV6-1 with TRBJ2-5; possible D gene TRBD2, 6 bases. The germline V gene encodes CDR1 MNHNS and CDR2 SASEGT. The CDR3 consists of 11 residues. Trimming stripped 11 bases from V and 4 bases from J, with 11 bases between. CDR3 nucleotides: TGTGCCGGGGGGACCATAGAGACCCAGTACTTC. It yields the protein CAGGTIETQYF.

This clonotype has a count of ten or more. Sequence at one end of the junction differs from germline and may be a read error. The rearrangement uses TRBV10-3 and TRBJ2-7; possible D gene TRBD1, 5 bases. Germline CDR1 ENHRY, CDR2 SYGVKD. The CDR3 totals 11 residues. CDR3 nucleotide sequence: TGTGCCATCAGTGAGGGACAAAACGAGTGTTTC. Translated, it gives CAISEGQNECF.

The V call is TRBV6-2 or TRBV6-3, the J call TRBJ1-1; a possible D gene is TRBD1 (5 bases). The CDR3 is 13 amino acids. Germline CDR1 reads MNHEY; CDR2 reads SVGEGT. The V end was cut by 6 bases, the J end by 4 bases, with 12 bases between. The DNA for the CDR3 is TGTGCCAGCAGCCAGATGGGGCGCACTGAAGCTTTCTTT. Translating it yields CASSQMGRTEAFF.

This clonotype was detected only a few times. A single base separates this from a much larger clone, so it may be a read error. The chain uses TRBV4-2 and TRBJ1-1; D call uncertain. CDR1 and CDR2 (germline): LGHNA, YNFKEQ. The CDR3 runs to 12 residues. Trimming stripped 4 bases from V and 1 base from J, with 4 bases between. This chain's CDR3 is CASSRENTEAFF. The CDR3 region has the DNA TGTGCCAGCAGCCGTGAGAACACTGAAGCTTTCTTT.

This clonotype was counted between two and nine times. CDR3: CASSVEWVNTGELFF. The CDR3 DNA reads as TGTGCCAGCAGCGTAGAATGGGTGAACACCGGGGAGCTGTTTTTT. The chain joins TRBV9 to TRBJ2-2; D ambiguous. Germline V gene lookup returns CDR1 SGDLS and CDR2 YYNGEE. The CDR3 loop spans 15 amino acids. Trimming took off 0 bases at V and 1 base at J, with 7 bases between the two ends.

V and J are TRBV20-1 and TRBJ1-1; possible D gene TRBD1, 6 bases. Deletions cut 4 bases from V and 1 base from J, with 16 bases between. Germline CDR1 DFQATT, CDR2 SNEGSKA (reference sequence). The length of the CDR3 is 15 residues. Here the CDR3 DNA reads TGCAGTGCTAAAGATCCTAAGGGACAGAACACTGAAGCTTTCTTT. Protein sequence: CSAKDPKGQNTEAFF.

Many counts were recorded for this clonotype. This chain connects TRBV28 to TRBJ2-5, with 14 bases fitting TRBD2. This CDR3 comprises 19 residues. With V trimmed by 3 bases and J by 4 bases, 13 bases remained unmatched. CDR1 MDHEN and CDR2 SYDVKM come from the germline V gene. CDR3 in DNA: TGTGCCAGCAGTTTCTCCCCCATTCGACTAGCGGGAGGGATAGAGACCCAGTACTTC. This sequence encodes CASSFSPIRLAGGIETQYF.

In this sample, this clonotype turned up many times. This chain connects TRBV20-1 to TRBJ1-1, with D tentatively TRBD1 (5 bases). Germline V gene lookup returns CDR1 DFQATT and CDR2 SNEGSKA (reference sequence). CDR3 length equals 14 residues. Trimming stripped 2 bases from V and 1 base from J, with 11 bases between. CDR3 sequence: CSARWGRRNTEAFF. The CDR3 bases are TGCAGTGCTAGATGGGGCAGACGGAACACTGAAGCTTTCTTT.

Many counts were recorded for this clonotype. The genes are TRBV28 and TRBJ1-3; D unresolved. V lost 5 bases and J lost 8, with 7 bases in between. Germline CDR1 MDHEN, CDR2 SYDVKM. The CDR3 has 11 residues. CDR3 nucleotides: TGTGCCAGCAGTAGCACGGACACCATATATTTT. Translated, it gives CASSSTDTIYF.

The V call is TRBV6-1, the J call TRBJ2-7; D is ambiguous. The ends were cut back, 5 bases at V and 3 bases at J, with 17 bases in the middle. The CDR3 totals 15 residues. Germline CDR1 and CDR2: MNHNS and SASEGT. CDR3 protein: CASSSPTLGNYEQYF. CDR3 nucleotides: TGTGCCAGCAGTAGCCCGACGCTAGGGAACTACGAGCAGTACTTC.

This clonotype showed up just a few times. The chain carries TRBV10-3 and TRBJ2-7; TRBD1 aligns across 7 bases. The CDR3 spans 14 residues. Germline V gene sequence: CDR1 ENHRY, CDR2 SYGVKD. Trimming took 2 bases from V and 2 from J; bases not matched to a gene: 3. CDR3 DNA sequence: TGTGCCATCAGTGAGGAGGACAGGACCTACGAGCAGTACTTC. Translating gives CAISEEDRTYEQYF.

The table lists this clonotype with many counts. This rearrangement joins TRBV6-1 to TRBJ1-1; 7 nucleotides agree with TRBD1. The V and J ends lost 7 bases and 0 bases, in that order; junction bases with no gene match: 8. Germline V gene sequence: CDR1 MNHNS, CDR2 SASEGT. The length of the CDR3 is 15 residues. DNA for the CDR3: TGTGCCAGCATTGGACAGGCGGTCATGAACACTGAAGCTTTCTTT. It is translated as CASIGQAVMNTEAFF.

This clonotype has only a few counts. The chain combines TRBV20-1 with TRBJ1-6; 7 bases line up with TRBD1. With V trimmed by 5 bases and J by 0 bases, 10 bases remained unmatched. The CDR3 sequence is 17 residues long. CDR1 is DFQATT and CDR2 is SNEGSKA in the germline V gene (reference sequence). Here the CDR3 reads CSALPGQRSSYNSPLHF. Written as DNA, the CDR3 is TGCAGTGCTCTACCGGGACAGCGGAGCTCCTATAATTCACCCCTCCACTTT.

There are many counts of this clonotype. The chain joins TRBV28 to TRBJ2-7; 8 bases map to TRBD1. This CDR3 has 15 amino acids. V gave up 5 bases and J gave up 0 bases; unmatched junction bases: 6. Looked up from germline, CDR1 is MDHEN and CDR2 is SYDVKM. Here the CDR3 reads CASSRTGLISYEQYF. CDR3 in DNA: TGTGCCAGCAGTAGGACAGGGCTAATCTCCTACGAGCAGTACTTC.

This clonotype was counted many times. This chain links TRBV28 with TRBJ2-7, with 7 bases aligning to TRBD2. The germline V gene encodes CDR1 MDHEN and CDR2 SYDVKM. The CDR3 covers 16 residues. With V trimmed by 6 bases and J by 7 bases, 18 bases remained unmatched. CDR3 region: CASSNYGTILSGEQYF. In nucleotides, the CDR3 is TGTGCCAGCAGCAATTATGGGACTATACTCTCAGGAGAGCAGTACTTC.

In this sample, this clonotype turned up many times. The V gene is TRBV6-9, the J gene TRBJ1-1; TRBD1 is a possible D gene (5 bases). This CDR3 has 15 amino acids. V shed 3 bases and J shed 0 bases, with 11 bases lying between them. Per germline, CDR1 MNHGY and CDR2 SVAAGI. The CDR3 DNA is TGTGCCAGCAGTTACTTGGGGGGTCTGAACACTGAAGCTTTCTTT. It codes for CASSYLGGLNTEAFF.

The table lists this clonotype with a few counts. This sequence joins TRBV11-2 and TRBJ2-7; 7 bases match TRBD2. The CDR3 runs 14 residues. CDR1 is SGHAT and CDR2 is FQNNGV in the germline V gene. Trimming cost V 3 bases and J 2 bases; bases outside gene matches: 4. The CDR3 is CASSLGGSPYEQYF. In DNA, the CDR3 is TGTGCCAGCAGCTTGGGCGGGAGTCCCTACGAGCAGTACTTC.

This clonotype was recorded at least ten times. The chain has TRBV2 and TRBJ2-2; TRBD2 matches at 10 bases. The CDR3 covers 18 residues. The germline gives CDR1 SNHLY, CDR2 FYNNEI. V lost 6 bases, J lost 3 bases, and 13 bases stayed unmatched. CDR3 sequence: CASRASSGRASYTGELFF. DNA for the CDR3: TGTGCCAGCAGAGCATCCAGCGGGAGGGCCTCGTACACCGGGGAGCTGTTTTTT.

This clonotype was seen many times. The rearrangement joins TRBV6-1 to TRBJ1-4, with D maybe TRBD1 (6 bases). Trimming took 5 bases from V and 6 from J, leaving 16 bases between them. The CDR3 is 15 amino acids. Germline V CDR1 and CDR2: MNHNS, SASEGT. CDR3 nucleotides: TGTGCCAGCAGTCGTCGGACGGAGGGGGATGAAAAACTGTTTTTT. It encodes CASSRRTEGDEKLFF.

The table lists this clonotype with many counts. The V and J genes are TRBV29-1 and TRBJ2-7; 8 nucleotides match TRBD1. Germline loops: CDR1 SQVTM, CDR2 ANQGSEA. After removal of 2 bases from V and 4 bases from J, the junction contained 1 base not matched to a gene. The CDR3 is 12 amino acids. In DNA form, the CDR3 reads TGCAGCGTTGAAACAGGGGGTTACGAGCAGTACTTC. Protein sequence: CSVETGGYEQYF.

This clonotype was seen at least ten times. The chain carries TRBV12-3 or TRBV12-4 and TRBJ1-4, with D unresolved. This CDR3 has 15 residues. The V end lost 2 bases, the J end lost 8 bases, and 15 bases lay between the germline ends. In DNA, the CDR3 is TGTGCCAGCAGTTTACAGACGACCATCGGGGAAAAACTGTTTTTT. As protein: CASSLQTTIGEKLFF.